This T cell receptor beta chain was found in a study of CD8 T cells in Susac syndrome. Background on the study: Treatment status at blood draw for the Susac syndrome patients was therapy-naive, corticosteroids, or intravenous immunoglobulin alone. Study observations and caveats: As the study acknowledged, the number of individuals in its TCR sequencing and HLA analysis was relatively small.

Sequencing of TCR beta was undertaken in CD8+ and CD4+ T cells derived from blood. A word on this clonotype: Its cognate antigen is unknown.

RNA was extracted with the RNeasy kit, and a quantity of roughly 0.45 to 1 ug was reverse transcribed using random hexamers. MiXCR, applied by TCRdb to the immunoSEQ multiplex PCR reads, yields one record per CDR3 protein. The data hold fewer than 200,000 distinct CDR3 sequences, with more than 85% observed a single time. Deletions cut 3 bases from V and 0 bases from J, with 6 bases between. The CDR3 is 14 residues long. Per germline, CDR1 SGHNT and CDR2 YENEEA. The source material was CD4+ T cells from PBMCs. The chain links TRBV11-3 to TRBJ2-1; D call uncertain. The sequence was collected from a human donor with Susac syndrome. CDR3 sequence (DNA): TGTGCCAGCAGCTTTTCGGACTCCTACAATGAGCAGTTCTTC. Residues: CASSFSDSYNEQFF. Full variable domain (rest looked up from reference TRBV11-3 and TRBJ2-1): EAGVVQSPRYKIIEKKQPVAFWCNPISGHNTLYWYLQNLGQGPELLIRYENEEAVDDSQLPKDRFSAERLKGVDSTLKIQPAELGDSAVYLCASSFSDSYNEQFFGPGTRLTVL.